Below, 27 T cell receptor beta chains from the same sample are listed, as sequenced in a study of blood T cells in healthy people across ages. The authors ran a second PCR of about 7 to 11 cycles using a sample-barcoded 5' primer and a J-beta primer mix. MiXCR, applied by TCRdb to the 5' RACE reads, yields one record per CDR3 protein. The table lists around 1.7 million distinct CDR3 sequences, 28% of them singletons. What was sequenced was blood. The source is a young woman in good health.

This chain uses TRBV7-9 with TRBJ2-1, with TRBD1 matching 7 bases. V was pared by 1 base and J by 10 bases, with 4 bases of the junction left unmatched. CDR1 and CDR2 (germline): SEHNR, FQNEAQ (reference sequence). The CDR3 spans 13 residues. The CDR3 here is CASSLGQGQEQFF. CDR3 sequence (DNA): TGTGCCAGCAGCTTAGGGCAGGGACAGGAGCAGTTCTTC.

The genes are TRBV18 and TRBJ1-1; the D gene is possibly TRBD1 (6 bases). Trimming pared 4 bases from V and 2 bases from J, leaving 14 bases between. The germline CDR1 and CDR2 sequences are KGHSH and LQKENI. The length of the CDR3 is 15 residues. Here the CDR3 reads CASSQILGGNTEAFF. In DNA, the CDR3 is TGTGCCAGCTCACAAATTCTGGGGGGCAACACTGAAGCTTTCTTT.

The chain couples TRBV28 to TRBJ2-7; TRBD2 aligns across 9 bases. Germline CDR1 is MDHEN and CDR2 is SYDVKM. The CDR3 sequence is 17 residues long. With 7 bases clipped from V and 2 bases from J, the junction kept 15 bases outside the gene matches. CDR3 protein: CASKSERGAKITYEQYF. The CDR3 DNA sequence: TGTGCCAGCAAATCGGAGCGGGGGGCCAAAATAACCTACGAGCAGTACTTC.

The chain joins TRBV7-2 to TRBJ2-3; 9 bases are shared with TRBD2. J was trimmed by 4 bases and V by 2 bases; bases with no gene match: 7. The length of the CDR3 is 16 residues. The germline V gene has CDR1 SGHTA and CDR2 FQGNSA. In DNA, the CDR3 is TGTGCCAGCAGCTTAAGGCCCGGCGGGAGGGCAGATACGCAGTATTTT. As protein: CASSLRPGGRADTQYF. The full variable domain, with the rest looked up from reference TRBV7-2 and TRBJ2-3, is GAGVSQSPSNKVTEKGKDVELRCDPISGHTALYWYRQSLGQGLEFLIYFQGNSAPDKSGLPSDRFSAERTGGSVSTLTIQRTQQEDSAVYLCASSLRPGGRADTQYFGPGTRLTVL.

This clonotype was seen a handful of times. CDR3 protein: CASSSGLAGGPWNEQFF. The CDR3, as DNA: TGTGCCAGCAGCTCCGGACTAGCGGGGGGGCCGTGGAATGAGCAGTTCTTC. This chain connects TRBV5-5 to TRBJ2-1; 15 bases agree with TRBD2. The CDR3 covers 17 residues. The V gene end was trimmed by 3 bases and the J gene end by 7 bases; junction bases not matched to a gene: 8. In germline, CDR1 is SGHKS, CDR2 YYEKEE (reference sequence). The full variable domain, in which reference TRBV5-5 and TRBJ2-1 provide the parts outside the CDR3, is DAGVTQSPTHLIKTRGQQVTLRCSPISGHKSVSWYQQVLGQGPQFIFQYYEKEERGRGNFPDRFSARQFPNYSSELNVNALLLGDSALYLCASSSGLAGGPWNEQFFGPGTRLTVL.

V and J are TRBV7-2 and TRBJ2-5; TRBD2 aligns across 7 bases. From germline, CDR1 is SGHTA and CDR2 FQGNSA. This CDR3 contains 15 residues. V lost 6 bases to trimming and J lost 5 bases; unmatched junction nucleotides: 12. CDR3 nucleotides: TGTGCCAGCAGGTCCGGGACGGGGGGAAGGGAGACCCAGTACTTC. It yields the protein CASRSGTGGRETQYF.

This clonotype has ten or more counts. In DNA form, the CDR3 reads TGCAGCGTGAGGGGGGGGTCCGGCTACACCTTC. This sequence encodes CSVRGGSGYTF. The V and J genes are TRBV29-1 and TRBJ1-2; D perhaps matches TRBD1 (6 bases). The CDR3 is made up of 11 amino acids. V lost 6 bases and J 8 bases, leaving 13 bases between the germline ends. The germline gives CDR1 SQVTM, CDR2 ANQGSEA.

This clonotype was counted at least ten times. The chain carries TRBV6-1 and TRBJ2-5, with D possibly matching TRBD2 (6 bases). This CDR3 is 17 amino acids long. Germline CDR1 is MNHNS and CDR2 is SASEGT. V lost 0 bases, J lost 4 bases, and 18 bases lay in between. The CDR3 DNA reads as TGTGCCAGCAGTGAAGCGCTGGGTACGGCGGGGACAGAGACCCAGTACTTC. Protein product: CASSEALGTAGTETQYF.

The chain employs TRBV6-5 and TRBJ1-5; maybe TRBD1 (6 bases). Trimming shortened V by 4 bases and J by 0 bases, and 16 bases separated the two germline ends. CDR1 is MNHEY, CDR2 SVGAGI, per germline. The CDR3 covers 17 residues. The CDR3 sequence is CASSSAQGSYSNQPQHF. In DNA, the CDR3 is TGTGCCAGCAGTTCCGCACAGGGCTCTTATAGCAATCAGCCCCAGCATTTT.

This sequence joins TRBV28 and TRBJ2-3; unclear D gene. Between the trimmed V and J ends, which lost 4 bases and 9 bases, there was a span of 11 bases. CDR3 length: 12 residues. Germline CDR1 MDHEN, CDR2 SYDVKM. In nucleotides, the CDR3 is TGTGCCAGCAGTTCCTACGTGGGGACGCAGTATTTT. Residues: CASSSYVGTQYF.

This clonotype was seen a handful of times. The chain links TRBV12-3 or TRBV12-4 to TRBJ2-2; the D gene is possibly TRBD2 (6 bases). The CDR3 sequence is 12 residues long. Trimming stripped 8 bases from V and 8 bases from J, with 12 bases between. The CDR3 is CASGLGGGELFF. CDR3 bases: TGTGCCAGCGGCCTTGGGGGGGGGGAGCTGTTTTTT.

The rearrangement uses TRBV10-1 and TRBJ2-1; 9 bases are a match to TRBD2. Per the germline V gene, CDR1 is WNHNN and CDR2 is SYGVQD (reference sequence). After removal of 4 bases from V and 8 bases from J, the junction contained 6 bases not matched to a gene. The CDR3 is made up of 14 amino acids. The CDR3 nucleotides read TGCGCCAGCAGTGGGACTAGCGACACCCATGAGCAGTTCTTC. Amino acid sequence: CASSGTSDTHEQFF.

A single count supports this clonotype. The J gene is TRBJ2-2, the V gene TRBV20-1; tentative D call: TRBD2 (5 bases). V lost 3 bases, J lost 5 bases, and 13 bases lay in between. There are 14 residues in the CDR3. Germline assignment: CDR1 DFQATT and CDR2 SNEGSKA (reference sequence). CDR3 residues: CSARDARGTGELFF. CDR3 sequence (DNA): TGCAGTGCTAGGGATGCCCGGGGAACCGGGGAGCTGTTTTTT.

On this clonotype itself: The junction differs from germline at one of its ends, possibly a read error. The chain couples TRBV5-1 to TRBJ2-2; 13 positions match TRBD2. This CDR3 region has 16 residues. CDR1 and CDR2 from the germline V gene are SGHRS and YFSETQ. CDR3 sequence: CASKETSGGNTGERFF. CDR3 sequence (DNA): TGCGCCAGCAAGGAGACTAGCGGGGGGAACACCGGGGAGCGGTTTTTT.

This chain uses TRBV28 with TRBJ2-1; D remains unclear. V gave up 7 bases and J gave up 6 bases, with 10 bases separating them. The V gene's germline CDR1 is MDHEN and CDR2 SYDVKM. The CDR3 has 12 residues. CDR3 in amino acids: CASNSLGNEQFF. Written as DNA, the CDR3 is TGTGCCAGCAATAGTTTGGGCAATGAGCAGTTCTTC.

J is TRBJ2-3 and V is TRBV12-3 or TRBV12-4; 10 bases fit TRBD2. The CDR3 has 16 amino acids. J lost 2 bases, V lost 7 bases, and 9 bases had no gene match. CDR3 bases: TGTGCCAGCACCCCGGCTAGCGGGGGCCTCACAGATACGCAGTATTTT. Protein product: CASTPASGGLTDTQYF.

The chain combines TRBV5-1 with TRBJ1-3; no definite D call. The CDR3 contains 13 residues. Germline V CDR1 and CDR2: SGHRS, YFSETQ. The germline V and J ends were trimmed by 9 bases and 2 bases, with 12 bases remaining between them. The CDR3 nucleotides are TGCGCCACGGAAAGGCCGGCTGGAAACACCATATATTTT. It specifies CATERPAGNTIYF.

The gene calls are TRBV13 and TRBJ2-1; 8 bases are shared with TRBD2. The length of the CDR3 is 16 residues. Germline V lookup: CDR1 PRHDT, CDR2 FYEKMQ (reference sequence). Trimming at V came to 2 bases and at J to 4 bases, leaving 7 bases not matched to a gene. The DNA of the CDR3 is TGTGCCAGCAGCTTATATGAGCTAGCGGGTTACAATGAGCAGTTCTTC. Protein: CASSLYELAGYNEQFF.

This clonotype was seen once. It may be a read error: a sequence one base away is much more abundant. The chain links TRBV29-1 to TRBJ1-2; 10 bases align to TRBD1. J lost 3 bases, V lost 7 bases, and 5 bases had no gene match. The CDR3 length is 13 residues. The germline V gene encodes CDR1 SQVTM and CDR2 ANQGSEA. CDR3 loop: CSALTGGDYGYTF. CDR3 DNA sequence: TGCAGCGCATTGACAGGGGGCGACTATGGCTACACCTTC.

This clonotype has a handful of counts. This chain joins TRBV7-2 and TRBJ2-1; the D is unclear. This CDR3 is 13 amino acids long. Per germline, CDR1 SGHTA and CDR2 FQGNSA. V was shortened by 3 bases and J by 7 bases, with 10 bases between the two germline ends. CDR3 protein: CASSFGPRNEQFF. CDR3 sequence (DNA): TGTGCCAGCAGCTTTGGGCCCCGGAATGAGCAGTTCTTC.

The chain joins TRBV4-1 to TRBJ1-1; maybe TRBD1 (5 bases). Germline CDR1 is MGHRA and CDR2 is YSYEKL. The CDR3 is made up of 12 amino acids. Trimming cost V 3 bases and J 8 bases, with 10 bases left between them. This chain's CDR3 is CASSQPDREAFF. The CDR3 DNA reads TGCGCCAGCAGCCAGCCTGACAGAGAAGCTTTCTTT.

A few counts support this clonotype. The V call is TRBV11-2, the J call TRBJ2-3; TRBD2 agrees at 7 bases. V shed 3 bases and J 0 bases; nucleotides not matched to a gene: 6. The CDR3 consists of 16 residues. Germline-derived CDR1 and CDR2 are SGHAT and FQNNGV. CDR3 sequence: CASSFSGRQSTDTQYF. The DNA for the CDR3 is TGTGCCAGCAGCTTCTCCGGGAGGCAAAGCACAGATACGCAGTATTTT.

This clonotype was counted at least ten times. The J gene is TRBJ2-7, the V gene TRBV4-1; maybe TRBD1 (6 bases). The CDR3 covers 15 residues. Looked up from germline, CDR1 is MGHRA and CDR2 is YSYEKL. V was trimmed by 4 bases and J by 5 bases, leaving 18 bases between them. The CDR3 here is CASSLGTRYGNEQYF. In DNA, the CDR3 is TGCGCCAGCAGCCTCGGGACAAGGTACGGGAACGAGCAGTACTTC.

On this clonotype itself: This may stem from a read error, because a much larger clone lies one nucleotide away. The chain recombines TRBV15 with TRBJ2-7; TRBD1 agrees at 10 bases. The CDR3 is 15 residues long. The junction had 8 bases not matched to a gene; V was cut back by 1 base and J by 8 bases. Germline assignment: CDR1 LNHNV and CDR2 YYDKDF (reference sequence). Here the CDR3 DNA reads TGTGCCACCAGCAGAGGGACAGGGGGGAAAAGCAAGCAGTACTTC. It codes for CATSRGTGGKSKQYF.

The CDR3 loop reads CASSLVPVGAVQETQYF. The CDR3 DNA follows: TGCGCCAGCAGCTTGGTTCCCGTGGGGGCTGTACAAGAGACCCAGTACTTC. The chain combines TRBV5-1 with TRBJ2-5, with D possibly TRBD1 on 6 matching bases. The CDR3 totals 17 residues. Trimming took off 0 bases at V and 2 bases at J, with 17 bases between the two ends. Germline CDR1 reads SGHRS; CDR2 reads YFSETQ.

Remarks on this clonotype: A much larger clonotype is one base distant, so this may be a read error. V is TRBV4-2 and J is TRBJ2-5; tentative D call: TRBD1 (6 bases). This CDR3 has 15 residues. Trimming removed 5 bases from V and 0 bases from J, with 13 bases in between. Germline loops: CDR1 LGHNA, CDR2 YNFKEQ. The CDR3 DNA reads TGTGCCAGCAGCGAGGCCGGGACATACCAAGAGACCCAGTACTTC. Residues: CASSEAGTYQETQYF.

This clonotype was picked up a small number of times. V is TRBV4-1 and J is TRBJ1-1, with a tentative D call TRBD1 (5 bases). From germline, CDR1 is MGHRA and CDR2 YSYEKL. Trimming took 3 bases from V and 5 from J, leaving 13 bases between them. This CDR3 has 14 amino acids. This chain's CDR3 is CASSQRGRETEAFF. The CDR3 DNA is TGCGCCAGCAGCCAGCGGGGCAGGGAAACTGAAGCTTTCTTT.